This entry lists 29 T cell receptor beta chains sequenced from one sample in a study of technical replicates of blood from a handful of donors. The assay was immunoSEQ multiplex PCR, and TCRdb's table has in-frame clones only and misses some. The sample contains some 60,000 clones, more than 70% of which appear only once. The sequencing input was PBMCs. All receptors derive from a human donor in good health. Some clones in this sample may be carry-over from other donors' samples.

The rearrangement uses TRBV14 and TRBJ1-1, with D unresolved. The CDR3 extends over 13 amino acids. Trimming pared 7 bases from V and 0 bases from J, leaving 9 bases between. CDR1 SGHDN and CDR2 FVKESK come from the germline V gene. In DNA, the CDR3 is TGTGCCAGCACGGCCCGGGTGAACACTGAAGCTTTCTTT. This gives the protein CASTARVNTEAFF. The full variable domain, with the rest looked up from reference TRBV14 and TRBJ1-1, is EAGVTQFPSHSVIEKGQTVTLRCDPISGHDNLYWYRRVMGKEIKFLLHFVKESKQDESGMPNNRFLAERTGGTYSTLKVQPAELEDSGVYFCASTARVNTEAFFGQGTRLTVV.

The chain is built from TRBV14 and TRBJ2-7, with 8 bases that match TRBD1. The germline V gene has CDR1 SGHDN and CDR2 FVKESK. Trimming cost V 6 bases and J 5 bases; bases outside gene matches: 12. This CDR3 comprises 15 residues. Written as DNA, the CDR3 is TGTGCCAGCAGACGGACAGGGTCCGTTACCCACGAGCAGTACTTC. As protein: CASRRTGSVTHEQYF.

This chain connects TRBV5-1 to TRBJ2-2, with 9 bases fitting TRBD1. Trimming cost V 3 bases and J 7 bases; bases outside gene matches: 10. Germline V gene sequence: CDR1 SGHRS, CDR2 YFSETQ. There are 16 residues in the CDR3. CDR3 nucleotides: TGCGCCAGCAGCTCATTGACAGGGGGTATGGTCGGGGAGCTGTTTTTT. It encodes CASSSLTGGMVGELFF.

The genes are TRBV6-5 and TRBJ1-2; D unresolved. CDR1 MNHEY and CDR2 SVGAGI come from the germline V gene. With 7 bases removed from V and 3 bases from J, the gap between germline ends came to 9 bases. CDR3 length: 12 residues. For the CDR3, the DNA is TGTGCCAGCACCCCAGGTTACTATGGCTACACCTTC. Protein product: CASTPGYYGYTF.

The rearrangement uses TRBV7-9 and TRBJ1-6; D remains ambiguous. There are 16 residues in the CDR3. Trimming removed 5 bases at V and 7 bases at J, with 18 bases between. In germline, CDR1 is SEHNR, CDR2 FQNEAQ (reference sequence). The CDR3 here is CASSPPGNAGNSPLHF. Here the CDR3 DNA reads TGTGCCAGCAGCCCACCGGGAAATGCTGGGAATTCACCCCTCCACTTT.

The CDR3 nucleotides read TGTGCCGCTCGGGCGGGACAGGAATCTGGAAACACCATATATTTT. As protein: CAARAGQESGNTIYF. The V gene is TRBV10-3, the J gene TRBJ1-3; 8 bases line up with TRBD1. This CDR3 spans 15 amino acids. Germline V gene sequence: CDR1 ENHRY, CDR2 SYGVKD. J gave up 1 base and V 11 bases, and 10 bases lay outside the gene matches.

CDR3 coding DNA: TGTGCCAGCAGCTTAAATGTAAGGGGCGCGGCTGGGGCCAACGTCCTGACTTTC. Translated: CASSLNVRGAAGANVLTF. This chain links TRBV7-3 with TRBJ2-6; possibly TRBD1 for D (5 bases). CDR3 length: 18 residues. Trimming left V 1 base short and J 2 bases short, with 15 bases between. Germline V gene lookup returns CDR1 SGHTA and CDR2 FQGTGA.

The rearrangement uses TRBV6-5 and TRBJ2-1, with 8 nucleotides matching TRBD2. The CDR3 has 15 residues. CDR1 and CDR2 (germline): MNHEY, SVGAGI. V gave up 8 bases and J gave up 5 bases; unmatched junction bases: 11. CDR3 in amino acids: CASASHSGIDNEQFF. The CDR3 bases are TGTGCCAGCGCCTCTCATAGCGGGATCGACAATGAGCAGTTCTTC.

The chain joins TRBV10-3 to TRBJ2-7; 8 bases are shared with TRBD2. This CDR3 is 16 amino acids long. CDR1 and CDR2 from the germline V gene are ENHRY and SYGVKD. Trimming removed 0 bases from V and 0 bases from J; junction bases left unmatched: 4. CDR3 loop: CAISESVGGGSYEQYF. Written as DNA, the CDR3 is TGTGCCATCAGTGAGTCGGTCGGGGGGGGCTCCTACGAGCAGTACTTC.

This clone was picked up one time. This rearrangement joins TRBV29-1 to TRBJ2-1; the match to TRBD2 covers 12 bases. With 7 bases clipped from V and 3 bases from J, the junction kept 7 bases outside the gene matches. This CDR3 is 15 amino acids long. Germline lookup yields CDR1 SQVTM and CDR2 ANQGSEA. In nucleotides, the CDR3 is TGCAGCGGGGACCGGACTAGCGGGGACTACAATGAGCAGTTCTTC. Translating gives CSGDRTSGDYNEQFF.

This chain links TRBV27 with TRBJ2-7, with a tentative D call TRBD2 (6 bases). Trimming left V 6 bases short and J 0 bases short, with 15 bases between. CDR3 length: 15 residues. Germline V gene sequence: CDR1 MNHEY, CDR2 SMNVEV (reference sequence). The CDR3 nucleotides are TGTGCCAGCAGAGTCGGGTTCGGGAGCTCCTACGAGCAGTACTTC. This sequence encodes CASRVGFGSSYEQYF.

The CDR3 DNA reads TGTGCCTGGAGAGACGGGACAGACACCGGGGAGCTGTTTTTT. Translated, it gives CAWRDGTDTGELFF. The chain links TRBV30 to TRBJ2-2, with TRBD1 matching over 7 bases. Germline CDR1 and CDR2: GTSNPN and SVGIG (reference sequence). V trimming: 3 bases; J trimming: 3 bases; junction bases outside the gene matches: 4. CDR3 length equals 14 residues.

Only one count was recorded for this clone. The V and J genes are TRBV29-1 and TRBJ2-7, with 8 bases matching TRBD1. Germline V gene data show CDR1 as SQVTM and CDR2 as ANQGSEA. J gave up 2 bases and V 4 bases, and 4 bases lay outside the gene matches. The CDR3 sequence is 13 residues long. Here the CDR3 DNA reads TGCAGCGTTGCGCCGACAGGGGCCTACGAGCAGTACTTC. It encodes CSVAPTGAYEQYF.

The J gene is TRBJ1-1, the V gene TRBV7-3; D is unresolved. CDR3 length: 13 residues. The V gene's germline CDR1 is SGHTA and CDR2 FQGTGA. V lost 5 bases, J lost 0 bases, and 7 bases lay in between. The CDR3 region is CASSETLNTEAFF. As DNA, the CDR3 is TGTGCCAGCAGCGAAACTTTGAACACTGAAGCTTTCTTT.

The chain joins TRBV7-9 to TRBJ1-4; 10 bases map to TRBD1. This CDR3 is 14 amino acids long. Germline assignment: CDR1 SEHNR and CDR2 FQNEAQ (reference sequence). Trimming took 5 bases from V and 7 from J; bases not matched to a gene: 4. This chain's CDR3 is CASSLGTGVEKLFF. CDR3 coding DNA: TGTGCCAGCAGCCTCGGGACAGGGGTTGAAAAACTGTTTTTT.

The chain recombines TRBV7-9 with TRBJ1-1; D is unresolved. CDR3 size: 14 residues. The germline V gene has CDR1 SEHNR and CDR2 FQNEAQ (reference sequence). Trimming took 1 base from V and 2 from J, leaving 8 bases between them. CDR3 region: CASSLVTVNTEAFF. The CDR3 bases are TGTGCCAGCAGCTTAGTCACAGTAAACACTGAAGCTTTCTTT.

V and J are TRBV30 and TRBJ1-6; 10 bases agree with TRBD1. The ends lost 4 bases at V and 5 bases at J; junction bases unmatched: 5. Germline V gene lookup returns CDR1 GTSNPN and CDR2 SVGIG (reference sequence). This CDR3 is 15 amino acids long. Here the CDR3 reads CAWTQGQGNNSPLHF. DNA of the CDR3: TGTGCCTGGACCCAGGGACAGGGGAATAATTCACCCCTCCACTTT.

The table lists this clone with a few counts. This chain uses TRBV6-5 with TRBJ1-4; 9 bases fit TRBD1. V lost 5 bases to trimming and J lost 6 bases; unmatched junction nucleotides: 7. This CDR3 spans 15 amino acids. Looked up from germline, CDR1 is MNHEY and CDR2 is SVGAGI. As DNA, the CDR3 is TGTGCCAGCAGTCCTAACAGGGGGCAGGATGAAAAACTGTTTTTT. Translating gives CASSPNRGQDEKLFF.

The table lists this clone with a count of one. The chain carries TRBV4-2 and TRBJ2-1, with TRBD2 identical over 12 bases. This CDR3 has 17 residues. CDR1 and CDR2 from the germline V gene are LGHNA and YNFKEQ. V lost 2 bases and J lost 3; bases outside the gene matches: 5. CDR3 bases: TGTGCCAGCAGCCAAACCGGGACTAGCGGGCTCTACAATGAGCAGTTCTTC. It codes for CASSQTGTSGLYNEQFF.

This clone has only one observation. CDR3: CASRAITGLKNIQYF. CDR3 DNA: TGTGCCAGCAGGGCCATCACAGGCCTCAAAAACATTCAGTACTTC. This chain joins TRBV2 and TRBJ2-4, with TRBD1 as a possible D gene (5 bases). CDR3 length: 15 amino acids. The V and J ends lost 6 bases and 3 bases respectively, with 15 bases between them. Germline V gives CDR1 SNHLY, CDR2 FYNNEI.

The chain combines TRBV6-5 with TRBJ2-3; no definite D call. The germline CDR1 and CDR2 sequences are MNHEY and SVGAGI. V lost 0 bases, J lost 5 bases, and 9 bases lay in between. The CDR3 totals 14 residues. The DNA of the CDR3 is TGTGCCAGCAGTTACTCACGACTGGGAGATACGCAGTATTTT. Translation gives CASSYSRLGDTQYF.

The chain combines TRBV4-1 with TRBJ2-1, with TRBD1 as a possible D gene (7 bases). This CDR3 is 16 amino acids long. Germline CDR1 MGHRA, CDR2 YSYEKL. Trimming took off 2 bases at V and 1 base at J, with 12 bases between the two ends. CDR3 DNA: TGCGCCAGCAGCCAACCGACAGGGAGGTCCTACAATGAGCAGTTCTTC. The encoded protein is CASSQPTGRSYNEQFF.

The CDR3 loop is CASSPIAGGGTGELFF. As DNA, the CDR3 is TGTGCCAGCAGTCCTATAGCGGGAGGGGGTACCGGGGAGCTGTTTTTT. The chain uses TRBV6-6 and TRBJ2-2, with TRBD2 matching over 11 bases. Germline CDR1 reads MNHNY; CDR2 reads SVGAGI (reference sequence). The CDR3 is 16 residues long. V shed 5 bases and J 5 bases; nucleotides not matched to a gene: 7.

The chain combines TRBV5-8 with TRBJ2-1; 11 bases fit TRBD1. Germline V gene data show CDR1 as SGHTS and CDR2 as YDEGEE. The ends lost 4 bases at V and 7 bases at J; junction bases unmatched: 7. This CDR3 is 15 amino acids long. The CDR3: CASSPGTGGLNEQFF. CDR3 coding DNA: TGTGCCAGCAGCCCCGGGACAGGGGGTCTGAATGAGCAGTTCTTC.

V is TRBV7-6 and J is TRBJ2-7, with D perhaps matching TRBD2 (6 bases). This CDR3 contains 15 residues. Germline lookup yields CDR1 SGHVS and CDR2 FNYEAQ. Trimming removed 2 bases from V and 7 bases from J, with 18 bases in between. CDR3 amino acids: CASSLTRGERSEQYF. The CDR3 bases are TGTGCCAGCAGCTTAACTCGCGGGGAACGAAGTGAGCAGTACTTC.

J is TRBJ2-3 and V is TRBV5-1, with unresolved D. The CDR3 runs to 14 residues. The germline V gene has CDR1 SGHRS and CDR2 YFSETQ. Between the trimmed V and J ends, which lost 1 base and 4 bases, there was a span of 10 bases. The CDR3 nucleotides read TGCGCCAGCAGCTTGCCCAGGTCGGCAGATACGCAGTATTTT. It yields the protein CASSLPRSADTQYF.

The CDR3 protein is CASSVTSGTITDTQYF. The DNA for the CDR3 is TGTGCCAGCAGCGTAACTAGCGGGACTATCACAGATACGCAGTATTTT. The V and J genes are TRBV9 and TRBJ2-3, with 10 nucleotides matching TRBD2. V shed 1 base, J shed 2 bases, and the junction held 4 bases outside the gene matches. CDR3 size: 16 residues. Germline-derived CDR1 and CDR2 are SGDLS and YYNGEE.

The chain uses TRBV6-5 and TRBJ1-1; 7 bases align to TRBD1. V was pared by 5 bases and J by 5 bases, with 5 bases of the junction left unmatched. CDR3 length: 13 amino acids. Germline V lookup: CDR1 MNHEY, CDR2 SVGAGI. For the CDR3, the DNA is TGTGCCAGCAGTATCCACAGGGGAACTGAAGCTTTCTTT. It is translated as CASSIHRGTEAFF.

The chain is built from TRBV5-4 and TRBJ2-1; D call uncertain. The length of the CDR3 is 12 residues. V dropped 2 bases and J dropped 9 bases, with 9 bases sitting between them. Germline V gene lookup returns CDR1 SGHNT and CDR2 YYREEE (reference sequence). The CDR3 nucleotides read TGTGCCAGCAGCTTTGGTGAGAGTGAGCAGTTCTTC. Its protein product is CASSFGESEQFF.